The present T cell receptor (beta chain) was sequenced within a study of T cell changes during pregnancy in multiple sclerosis. This CDR3 comprises 11 residues. V lost 5 bases to trimming and J lost 8 bases, with 8 bases between them. Germline V gene sequence: CDR1 SGHRS, CDR2 YFSETQ. TCRdb keeps only in-frame clones here, not all; method: immunoSEQ multiplex PCR. This repertoire shows around 19,000 clones, over 65% found once; its top ten account for approximately 9.1%. This clonotype originated in a female donor with multiple sclerosis, enrolled in a pregnancy study. This material consisted of CD8+ T cells from peripheral blood mononuclear cells, taken after pregnancy. The chain uses TRBV5-1 and TRBJ2-1; maybe TRBD1 (5 bases). The CDR3, as DNA: TGCGCCAGCAGGCTAGGGGATGAGCAGTTCTTC. Its translation is CASRLGDEQFF.